This T cell receptor beta chain appears in the sequencing data of a study of shared clonotypes between healthy human individuals. All donors were healthy HIV-negative adults lacking recent acute infections or vaccinations. Libraries were prepared by immunoSEQ multiplex PCR; TCRdb keeps only in-frame clonotypes and omits some of them. The sample lists 2 million to 2.5 million clones; roughly 93% were seen once. This CDR3 comprises 17 residues. Germline CDR1 and CDR2: MRHNA and SNTAGT. V was pared by 5 bases and J by 8 bases, with 27 bases between. Sequencing was performed on naive CD4+ T cells from PBMCs. Subset denoted: CD45RA+ positively selected. The chain has TRBV6-4 and TRBJ1-1, with a tentative D call TRBD1 (5 bases). The source is a man between 18 and 35 years old in good health. Some clones in this sample may be carry-over from other donors' samples. The CDR3 sequence is CASSPSGGSPVLTEAFF. In nucleotides, the CDR3 is TGTGCCAGCAGTCCTTCCGGGGGGTCTCCTGTTTTGACGGAAGCTTTCTTT.